A single sample is the source of the 22 T cell receptor beta chains below, sequenced in a study of siplizumab effects on memory and regulatory T cells. This table comes from immunoSEQ multiplex PCR, and its TCRdb copy is limited to in-frame clones, with some not included. Seen here are 85,000 to 130,000 clones, approximately 94% observed once, and the top ten hold approximately 0.61%. The sequenced material came from Tregs sorted from blood. The source of these receptors is a human donor in good health.

The genes are TRBV19 and TRBJ2-7, with 11 bases fitting TRBD2. Germline values: CDR1 LNHDA, CDR2 SQIVND (reference sequence). CDR3 length equals 18 residues. J was trimmed by 3 bases and V by 6 bases; bases with no gene match: 16. The CDR3 DNA sequence: TGTGCCAGTAGCAATCTACAACGAGGACTAGCGGGTTTCTACGAGCAGTACTTC. As protein: CASSNLQRGLAGFYEQYF. The full variable domain, rest sourced from reference TRBV19 and TRBJ2-7, is DGGITQSPKYLFRKEGQNVTLSCEQNLNHDAMYWYRQDPGQGLRLIYYSQIVNDFQKGDIAEGYSVSREKKESFPLTVTSAQKNPTAFYLCASSNLQRGLAGFYEQYFGPGTRLTVT.

The chain combines TRBV2 with TRBJ1-1; D is possibly TRBD1 (5 bases). CDR3 length equals 15 residues. Germline lookup yields CDR1 SNHLY and CDR2 FYNNEI. The V end lost 7 bases, the J end lost 6 bases, and 21 bases lay between the germline ends. The CDR3 bases are TGTGCCAGCATTATGACACAGGCAGCCGCCTCTGAAGCTTTCTTT. The encoded protein is CASIMTQAAASEAFF.

The chain is built from TRBV7-9 and TRBJ2-4; 7 bases match TRBD1. In germline, CDR1 is SEHNR, CDR2 FQNEAQ (reference sequence). This CDR3 has 17 amino acids. V trimming: 4 bases; J trimming: 0 bases; junction bases outside the gene matches: 9. CDR3 DNA sequence: TGTGCCAGCAGCTCCGGGACAGCGAATAAAGCCAAAAACATTCAGTACTTC. This translates into CASSSGTANKAKNIQYF.

The rearrangement links TRBV7-9 to TRBJ1-3; 8 bases are a match to TRBD1. Germline-derived CDR1 and CDR2 are SEHNR and FQNEAQ (reference sequence). The CDR3 length is 18 residues. V lost 0 bases and J lost 0; bases outside the gene matches: 7. The CDR3 nucleotides are TGTGCCAGCAGCTTAGCTCTGGACAGGGCCGTCTCTGGAAACACCATATATTTT. Its translation: CASSLALDRAVSGNTIYF. The full variable domain, completed using reference TRBV7-9 and TRBJ1-3, is DTGVSQNPRHKITKRGQNVTFRCDPISEHNRLYWYRQTLGQGPEFLTYFQNEAQLEKSRLLSDRFSAERPKGSFSTLEIQRTEQGDSAMYLCASSLALDRAVSGNTIYFGEGSWLTVV.

The CDR3 nucleotides read TGTGCCAGCAAGGCTACCACCGGGGAGCTGTTTTTT. It encodes CASKATTGELFF. V gene TRBV28 combines with J gene TRBJ2-2; D gene ambiguous. This CDR3 spans 12 amino acids. The V and J ends lost 7 bases and 4 bases respectively, with 7 bases between them. Germline V CDR1 and CDR2: MDHEN, SYDVKM. Together with reference TRBV28 and TRBJ2-2, the CDR3 gives the full variable domain: DVKVTQSSRYLVKRTGEKVFLECVQDMDHENMFWYRQDPGLGLRLIYFSYDVKMKEKGDIPEGYSVSREKKERFSLILESASTNQTSMYLCASKATTGELFFGEGSRLTVL.

The chain employs TRBV18 and TRBJ2-7, with 7 bases fitting TRBD1. This CDR3 comprises 13 residues. Germline CDR1 and CDR2: KGHSH and LQKENI. The J segment lost 6 bases and the V segment lost 6 bases, leaving 8 bases of the junction unmatched. The CDR3 spells CASSRDRVSEQYF. The CDR3 nucleotides read TGTGCCAGCTCTAGAGACAGGGTATCCGAGCAGTACTTC.

This chain connects TRBV19 to TRBJ2-7; the D gene is possibly TRBD1 (6 bases). The CDR3 is 13 amino acids. The V end was cut by 5 bases, the J end by 3 bases, with 11 bases between. Looked up from germline, CDR1 is LNHDA and CDR2 is SQIVND (reference sequence). The CDR3 spells CASSYGQHYEQYF. The CDR3 DNA sequence: TGTGCCAGTAGTTACGGACAGCACTACGAGCAGTACTTC.

This chain uses TRBV18 with TRBJ1-2; no clear D. Germline V gene sequence: CDR1 KGHSH, CDR2 LQKENI. The CDR3 spans 14 residues. Trimming stripped 5 bases from V and 4 bases from J, with 14 bases between. The CDR3 coding sequence is TGTGCCAGCTCATTACTCCCTTCGAGCTATGGCTACACCTTC. Translated, it gives CASSLLPSSYGYTF.

Written as DNA, the CDR3 is TGTGCCAGCAGCTTAGCGTGGGGCTCCATCTCCTATAATTCACCCCTCCACTTT. Amino acids: CASSLAWGSISYNSPLHF. The chain joins TRBV7-2 to TRBJ1-6, with D perhaps matching TRBD1 (5 bases). Per germline, CDR1 SGHTA and CDR2 FQGNSA. This CDR3 is 18 amino acids long. The V end lost 0 bases, the J end lost 0 bases, and 12 bases lay between the germline ends. Supplemented by reference TRBV7-2 and TRBJ1-6, the full variable domain reads GAGVSQSPSNKVTEKGKDVELRCDPISGHTALYWYRQSLGQGLEFLIYFQGNSAPDKSGLPSDRFSAERTGGSVSTLTIQRTQQEDSAVYLCASSLAWGSISYNSPLHFGNGTRLTVT.

The J gene is TRBJ2-3, the V gene TRBV5-6; TRBD2 aligns across 7 bases. Looked up from germline, CDR1 is SGHDT and CDR2 is YYEEEE. V lost 1 base to trimming and J lost 0 bases; unmatched junction nucleotides: 8. The length of the CDR3 is 17 residues. The CDR3 loop reads CASSLSGGVSSTDTQYF. The DNA of the CDR3 is TGTGCCAGCAGCTTGAGTGGGGGGGTTAGTAGCACAGATACGCAGTATTTT.

The chain employs TRBV12-5 and TRBJ2-5; D is uncertain. Trimming removed 1 base from V and 4 bases from J, with 4 bases in between. Germline V gene lookup returns CDR1 LGHNT and CDR2 FRNRAP. The CDR3 extends over 12 amino acids. CDR3 residues: CASGLGGETQYF. CDR3 DNA sequence: TGTGCTAGTGGTTTGGGGGGAGAGACCCAGTACTTC.

The gene calls are TRBV4-1 and TRBJ2-7; unclear D gene. Germline V gene data show CDR1 as MGHRA and CDR2 as YSYEKL. This CDR3 is 17 amino acids long. The V end was cut by 0 bases, the J end by 0 bases, with 15 bases between. For the CDR3, the DNA is TGCGCCAGCAGCCAAGATTCTGGGTTTTCTTCCTCCTACGAGCAGTACTTC. It encodes CASSQDSGFSSSYEQYF.

This chain connects TRBV18 to TRBJ1-1; no clear D gene. The CDR3 spans 13 residues. Trimming left V 0 bases short and J 4 bases short, with 6 bases between. CDR1 and CDR2 from the germline V gene are KGHSH and LQKENI. The CDR3 reads CASSPPESTEAFF. Written as DNA, the CDR3 is TGTGCCAGCTCACCACCCGAGAGCACTGAAGCTTTCTTT. Full variable domain (outside the CDR3, taken from reference TRBV18 and TRBJ1-1): NAGVMQNPRHLVRRRGQEARLRCSPMKGHSHVYWYRQLPEEGLKFMVYLQKENIIDESGMPKERFSAEFPKEGPSILRIQQVVRGDSAAYFCASSPPESTEAFFGQGTRLTVV.

The J gene is TRBJ2-1, the V gene TRBV5-1; TRBD1 agrees at 8 bases. This CDR3 is built from 17 residues. With 3 bases clipped from V and 2 bases from J, the junction kept 10 bases outside the gene matches. The germline V gene encodes CDR1 SGHRS and CDR2 YFSETQ. CDR3 amino acids: CASSYPRTGKTYNEQFF. Here the CDR3 DNA reads TGCGCCAGCAGCTACCCCCGGACAGGGAAAACCTACAATGAGCAGTTCTTC.

J is TRBJ2-7 and V is TRBV5-1; maybe TRBD1 (6 bases). This CDR3 contains 13 residues. The V gene's germline CDR1 is SGHRS and CDR2 YFSETQ. Trimming shortened V by 0 bases and J by 6 bases, and 10 bases separated the two germline ends. The CDR3 nucleotides read TGCGCCAGCAGCTTGGTTGGGGGCGGCGAGCAGTACTTC. Translation: CASSLVGGGEQYF.

The rearrangement links TRBV6-1 to TRBJ1-3; 8 positions agree with TRBD1. Germline V lookup: CDR1 MNHNS, CDR2 SASEGT. V trimming: 4 bases; J trimming: 10 bases; junction bases outside the gene matches: 15. This CDR3 region has 16 residues. The DNA of the CDR3 is TGTGCCAGCAGTGCACCCGCCTGGGTCAGGGGGCAAACCATATATTTT. Amino acids: CASSAPAWVRGQTIYF.

The V call is TRBV29-1, the J call TRBJ2-7; 10 bases match TRBD1. The trim removed 0 bases at V and 3 bases at J, leaving 14 bases unmatched. Germline V gene data show CDR1 as SQVTM and CDR2 as ANQGSEA. The CDR3 covers 18 residues. DNA of the CDR3: TGCAGCGTTGAAGATCTTCGGGATGGAGGGACAGGGGACTACGAGCAGTACTTC. Its protein is CSVEDLRDGGTGDYEQYF.

The rearrangement joins TRBV4-1 to TRBJ1-5; D is perhaps TRBD1 (5 bases). Between the trimmed V and J ends, which lost 3 bases and 6 bases, there was a span of 18 bases. Germline V gives CDR1 MGHRA, CDR2 YSYEKL. This CDR3 has 16 amino acids. The CDR3 DNA is TGCGCCAGCAGCCAGCAGACCCAAGGGGTCCGTCAGCCCCAGCATTTT. Amino acid sequence: CASSQQTQGVRQPQHF.

The rearrangement uses TRBV7-8 and TRBJ1-1; 9 bases are shared with TRBD1. The V gene's germline CDR1 is SGHVS and CDR2 FQNEAQ. The CDR3 spans 15 residues. Germline trimming cut 2 bases from V and 5 bases from J; bases unmatched to any gene: 6. The CDR3 coding sequence is TGTGCCAGCAGCTTAACCGGACAGGGGTGGACTGAAGCTTTCTTT. Protein product: CASSLTGQGWTEAFF.

The chain couples TRBV11-3 to TRBJ2-1; 12 bases are shared with TRBD2. This CDR3 is 15 amino acids long. The germline V gene encodes CDR1 SGHNT and CDR2 YENEEA. V lost 5 bases, J lost 5 bases, and 4 bases stayed unmatched. The CDR3 loop is CASSAPSGRDNEQFF. CDR3 nucleotide sequence: TGTGCCAGCAGCGCGCCTAGCGGGAGGGACAATGAGCAGTTCTTC.

This clone was detected a few times. The chain couples TRBV29-1 to TRBJ1-5, with unresolved D. Between the trimmed V and J ends, which lost 8 bases and 3 bases, there was a span of 5 bases. The CDR3 runs to 10 residues. Germline CDR1 reads SQVTM; CDR2 reads ANQGSEA. CDR3 loop: CSRVNQPQHF. CDR3 nucleotides: TGCAGCAGGGTCAATCAGCCCCAGCATTTT.

The chain uses TRBV18 and TRBJ1-1; no reliable D call. Germline loops: CDR1 KGHSH, CDR2 LQKENI. The CDR3 totals 11 residues. With 6 bases removed from V and 6 bases from J, the gap between germline ends came to 8 bases. The CDR3 sequence: CASSPGSEAFF. CDR3 coding DNA: TGTGCCAGCTCTCCCGGTTCTGAAGCTTTCTTT.